Included here is one T cell receptor beta chain sequence, with context. The data stem from a study of blood T cell repertoires in COVID-19. At the level of the study: Samples representing acute and convalescent COVID-19 were sourced from the United States, Italy and Spain. PBMCs, B-cell-depleted T cells, or T cells provided the cDNA or gDNA that made up the material.

Authors' methods: Reference gene primer amplification yielded estimated nucleated cell counts. Clones were sequenced by immunoSEQ multiplex PCR, and TCRdb holds only the in-frame ones, with some missing. The V and J calls and the clone size are those of that table, but D and trimming were determined from the DNA. The sample yields over 150,000 clones, 70% to 90% seen once. CDR1 is SGHRS, CDR2 YFSETQ, per germline. This CDR3 region has 14 residues. The V and J ends lost 1 base and 2 bases respectively, with 10 bases between them. V and J are TRBV5-1 and TRBJ2-7; the D is unclear. The sample consisted of peripheral blood. This clonotype originated in a man between 40 and 49 years old with acute or convalescent COVID-19. The CDR3 loop is CASSLSSLTYEQYF. CDR3 nucleotide sequence: TGCGCCAGCAGCTTGAGTAGTCTGACCTACGAGCAGTACTTC.